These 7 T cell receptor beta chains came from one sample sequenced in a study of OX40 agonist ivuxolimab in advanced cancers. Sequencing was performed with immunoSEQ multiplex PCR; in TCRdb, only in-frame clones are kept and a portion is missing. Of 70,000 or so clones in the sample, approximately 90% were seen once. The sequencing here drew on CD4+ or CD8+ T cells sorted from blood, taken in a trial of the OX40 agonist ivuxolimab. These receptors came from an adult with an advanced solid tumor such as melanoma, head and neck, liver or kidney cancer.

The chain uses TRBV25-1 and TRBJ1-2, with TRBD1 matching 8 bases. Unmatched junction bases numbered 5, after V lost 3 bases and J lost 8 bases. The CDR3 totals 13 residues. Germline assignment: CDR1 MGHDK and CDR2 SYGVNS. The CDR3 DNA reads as TGTGCCAGCAGTGATGTCAGGGGGCAAGGCTACACCTTC. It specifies CASSDVRGQGYTF.

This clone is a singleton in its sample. CDR3 loop: CASRIPGLATYNEQFF. As DNA, the CDR3 is TGCGCCAGCAGGATTCCGGGACTAGCGACCTACAATGAGCAGTTCTTC. The chain couples TRBV10-1 to TRBJ2-1; 10 bases agree with TRBD2. This CDR3 spans 16 amino acids. Germline trimming cut 6 bases from V and 2 bases from J; bases unmatched to any gene: 7. CDR1 is WNHNN, CDR2 SYGVQD, per germline (reference sequence).

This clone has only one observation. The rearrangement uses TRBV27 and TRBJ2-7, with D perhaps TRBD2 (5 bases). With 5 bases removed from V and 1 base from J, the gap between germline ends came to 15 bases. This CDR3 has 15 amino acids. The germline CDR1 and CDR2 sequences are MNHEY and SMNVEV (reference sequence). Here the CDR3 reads CASSPVLGMSYEQYF. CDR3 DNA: TGTGCCAGCAGTCCCGTACTCGGGATGTCCTACGAGCAGTACTTC.

CDR3 nucleotides: TGTGCCAGCAGCTCCGGGACTAGCGGGAAGAACACCGGGGAGCTGTTTTTT. This encodes CASSSGTSGKNTGELFF. The V gene is TRBV11-2, the J gene TRBJ2-2, with TRBD2 matching over 13 bases. Germline-derived CDR1 and CDR2 are SGHAT and FQNNGV. With V trimmed by 4 bases and J by 1 base, 3 bases remained unmatched. This CDR3 comprises 17 residues.

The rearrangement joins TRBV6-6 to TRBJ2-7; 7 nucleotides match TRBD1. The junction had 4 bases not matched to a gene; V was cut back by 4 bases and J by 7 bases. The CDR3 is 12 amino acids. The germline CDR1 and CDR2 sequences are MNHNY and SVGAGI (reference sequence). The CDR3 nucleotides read TGTGCCAGCAGTTTCACACAGGGGGAGCAGTACTTC. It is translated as CASSFTQGEQYF.

Here the CDR3 DNA reads TGCAGCGTTGAAAATGGACCCTATGGCTACACCTTC. It specifies CSVENGPYGYTF. The chain has TRBV29-1 and TRBJ1-2; D uncertain. From germline, CDR1 is SQVTM and CDR2 ANQGSEA. The CDR3 sequence is 12 residues long. V dropped 2 bases and J dropped 4 bases, with 8 bases sitting between them.

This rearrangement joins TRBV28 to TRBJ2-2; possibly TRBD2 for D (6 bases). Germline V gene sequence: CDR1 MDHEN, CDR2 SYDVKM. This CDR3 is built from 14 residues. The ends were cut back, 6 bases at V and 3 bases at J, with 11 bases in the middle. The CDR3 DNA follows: TGTGCCAGCAGGATCCGGAGGGACACCGGGGAGCTGTTTTTT. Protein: CASRIRRDTGELFF.